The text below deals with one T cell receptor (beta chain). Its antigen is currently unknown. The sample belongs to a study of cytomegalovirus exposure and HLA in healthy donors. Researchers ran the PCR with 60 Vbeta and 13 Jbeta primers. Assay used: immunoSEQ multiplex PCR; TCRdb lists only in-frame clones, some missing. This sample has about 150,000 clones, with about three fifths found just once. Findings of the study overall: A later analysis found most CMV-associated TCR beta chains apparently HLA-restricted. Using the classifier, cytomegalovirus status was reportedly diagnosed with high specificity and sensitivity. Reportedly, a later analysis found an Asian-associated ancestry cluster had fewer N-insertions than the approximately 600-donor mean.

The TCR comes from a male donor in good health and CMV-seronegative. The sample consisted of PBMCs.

CDR3 residues: CASSLGTTAETQYF. CDR3 DNA: TGTGCCAGCAGCTTAGGGACTACGGCGGAGACCCAGTACTTC. The chain links TRBV7-9 to TRBJ2-5; the D gene is possibly TRBD2 (6 bases). This CDR3 has 14 residues. Germline V gives CDR1 SEHNR, CDR2 FQNEAQ (reference sequence). V lost 1 base to trimming and J lost 5 bases, with 11 bases between them.